This T cell receptor (beta chain) was sequenced in a study of OX40 agonist ivuxolimab in advanced cancers. Study as a whole: Patients got intravenous ivuxolimab at 0.01 to 10 mg/kg every 2 weeks.

General study points: Partly responding patients at 0.1-3.0 mg/kg showed some of the smallest clonal expansion.

Sequencing was performed with immunoSEQ multiplex PCR; in TCRdb, only in-frame clones are kept and a portion is missing. The sample shows 43,000 or so clones, about 87% of them seen only once. Germline CDR1 is MNHEY and CDR2 is SVGAGI. The CDR3 extends over 15 amino acids. V gave up 2 bases and J gave up 2 bases, with 12 bases separating them. Turning to this clone: Its matching antigen is unknown.

The chain employs TRBV6-5 and TRBJ1-1, with D uncertain. The clonotype originates from an adult with an advanced solid tumor such as melanoma, head and neck, liver or kidney cancer. Source: CD4+ or CD8+ T cells sorted from blood, taken in a trial of the OX40 agonist ivuxolimab. CDR3 sequence: CASSYDGSKNTEAFF. Written as DNA, the CDR3 is TGTGCCAGCAGTTACGATGGCAGTAAAAACACTGAAGCTTTCTTT.